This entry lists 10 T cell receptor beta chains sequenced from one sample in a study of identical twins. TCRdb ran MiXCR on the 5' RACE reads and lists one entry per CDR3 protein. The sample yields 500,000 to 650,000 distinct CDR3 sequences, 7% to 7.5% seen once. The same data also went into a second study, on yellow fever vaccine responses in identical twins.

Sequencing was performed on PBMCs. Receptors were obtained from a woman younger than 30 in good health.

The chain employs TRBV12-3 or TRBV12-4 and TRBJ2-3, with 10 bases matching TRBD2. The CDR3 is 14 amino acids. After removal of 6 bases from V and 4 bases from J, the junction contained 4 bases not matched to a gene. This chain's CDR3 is CASSLGTSADTQYF. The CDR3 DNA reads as TGTGCCAGCAGCCTCGGGACTAGCGCAGATACGCAGTATTTT.

Here the CDR3 reads CASSYGGPSGNTIYF. In nucleotides, the CDR3 is TGTGCCAGCAGTTACGGGGGGCCCTCTGGAAACACCATATATTTT. The chain recombines TRBV6-5 with TRBJ1-3, with D possibly being TRBD1 (6 bases). Germline lookup yields CDR1 MNHEY and CDR2 SVGAGI. Trimming removed 2 bases from V and 0 bases from J, with 8 bases in between. The CDR3 consists of 15 residues.

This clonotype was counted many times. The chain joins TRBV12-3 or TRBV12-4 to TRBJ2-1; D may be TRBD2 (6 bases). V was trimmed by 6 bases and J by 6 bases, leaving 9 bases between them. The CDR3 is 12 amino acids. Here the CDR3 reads CASSRGGNEQFF. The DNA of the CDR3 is TGTGCCAGCAGCCGGGGAGGCAATGAGCAGTTCTTC.

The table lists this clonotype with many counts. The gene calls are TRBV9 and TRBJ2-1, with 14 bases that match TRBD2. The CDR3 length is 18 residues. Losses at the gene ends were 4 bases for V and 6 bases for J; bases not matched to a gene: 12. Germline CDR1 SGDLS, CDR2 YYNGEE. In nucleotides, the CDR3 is TGTGCCAGCAGCCCCGAACGAGGGGGACTAGCGGGAGTCAATGAGCAGTTCTTC. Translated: CASSPERGGLAGVNEQFF. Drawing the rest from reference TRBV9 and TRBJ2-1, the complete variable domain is DSGVTQTPKHLITATGQRVTLRCSPRSGDLSVYWYQQSLDQGLQFLIQYYNGEERAKGNILERFSAQQFPDLHSELNLSSLELGDSALYFCASSPERGGLAGVNEQFFGPGTRLTVL.

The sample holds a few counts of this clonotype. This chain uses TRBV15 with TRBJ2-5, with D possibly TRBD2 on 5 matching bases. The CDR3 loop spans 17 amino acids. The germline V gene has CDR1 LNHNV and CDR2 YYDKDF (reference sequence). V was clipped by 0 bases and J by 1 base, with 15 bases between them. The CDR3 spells CATSRDRQASTQETQYF. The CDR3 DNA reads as TGTGCCACCAGCAGAGATCGACAAGCTAGCACCCAAGAGACCCAGTACTTC.

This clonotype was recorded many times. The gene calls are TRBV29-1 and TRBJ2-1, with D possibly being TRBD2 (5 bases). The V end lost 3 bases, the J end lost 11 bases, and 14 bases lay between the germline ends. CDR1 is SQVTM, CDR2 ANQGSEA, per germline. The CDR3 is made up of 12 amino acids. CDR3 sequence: CSVESDLMKQFF. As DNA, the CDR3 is TGCAGCGTTGAGTCGGACTTAATGAAGCAGTTCTTC.

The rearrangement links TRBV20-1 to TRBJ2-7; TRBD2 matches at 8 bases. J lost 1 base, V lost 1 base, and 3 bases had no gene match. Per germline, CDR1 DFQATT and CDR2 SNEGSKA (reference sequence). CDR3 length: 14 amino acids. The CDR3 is CSARVAGKSYEQYF. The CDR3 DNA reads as TGCAGTGCTAGAGTAGCGGGAAAATCCTACGAGCAGTACTTC.

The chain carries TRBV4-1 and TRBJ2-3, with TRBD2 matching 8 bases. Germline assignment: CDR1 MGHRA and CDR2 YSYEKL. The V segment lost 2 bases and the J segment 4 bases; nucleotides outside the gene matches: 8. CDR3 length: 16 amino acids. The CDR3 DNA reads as TGCGCCAGCAGCCAAACGGGAGGGCCCTTTCCAGATACGCAGTATTTT. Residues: CASSQTGGPFPDTQYF.

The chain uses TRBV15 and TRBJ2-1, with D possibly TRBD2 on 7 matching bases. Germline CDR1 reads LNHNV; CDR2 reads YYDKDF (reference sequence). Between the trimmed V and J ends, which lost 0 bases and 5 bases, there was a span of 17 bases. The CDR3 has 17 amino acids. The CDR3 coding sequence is TGTGCCACCAGCAGAGATGGCGGGGGCCACTCAAACAATGAGCAGTTCTTC. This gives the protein CATSRDGGGHSNNEQFF.

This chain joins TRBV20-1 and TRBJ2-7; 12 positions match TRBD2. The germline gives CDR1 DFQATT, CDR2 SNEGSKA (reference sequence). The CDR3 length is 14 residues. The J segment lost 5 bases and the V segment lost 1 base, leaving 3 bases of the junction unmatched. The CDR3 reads CSARAGLAGNEQYF. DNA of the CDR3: TGCAGTGCTAGAGCAGGACTAGCGGGAAACGAGCAGTACTTC.